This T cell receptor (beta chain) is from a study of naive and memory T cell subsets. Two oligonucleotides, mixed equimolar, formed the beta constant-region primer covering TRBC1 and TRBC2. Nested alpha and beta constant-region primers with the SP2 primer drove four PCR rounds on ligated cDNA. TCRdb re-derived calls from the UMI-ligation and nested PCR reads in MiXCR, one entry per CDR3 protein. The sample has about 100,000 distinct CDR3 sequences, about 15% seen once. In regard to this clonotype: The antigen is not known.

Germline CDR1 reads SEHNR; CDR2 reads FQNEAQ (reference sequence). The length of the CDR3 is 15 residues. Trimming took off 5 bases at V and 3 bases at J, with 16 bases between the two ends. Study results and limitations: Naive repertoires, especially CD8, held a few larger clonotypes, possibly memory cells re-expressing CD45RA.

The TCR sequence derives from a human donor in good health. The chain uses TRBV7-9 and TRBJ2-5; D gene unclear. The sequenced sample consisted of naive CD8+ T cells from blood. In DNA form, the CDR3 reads TGTGCCAGCAGCCCCCTTGTCGCACCAAAAGAGACCCAGTACTTC. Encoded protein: CASSPLVAPKETQYF.